This T cell receptor beta chain was obtained from a study of cytomegalovirus exposure and HLA in healthy donors. Study-wide results and caveats: Later analysis placed DRB1 highest and HLA-C lowest in TCR association rates, which differed by HLA locus.

The CDR3 extends over 15 amino acids. After removal of 1 base from V and 5 bases from J, the junction contained 8 bases not matched to a gene. In germline, CDR1 is SGHTA, CDR2 FQGNSA. Healthy people donating bone marrow made up the donors. Primers included in the PCR were 60 Vbeta and 13 Jbeta primers. Measured with immunoSEQ multiplex PCR; TCRdb has only the in-frame clones, and not every one. The table shows about 120,000 clones, with about 80% occurring only once. Note on this clone: The target antigen is unknown.

The sequencing input was PBMCs. The rearrangement uses TRBV7-2 and TRBJ2-7; 7 bases align to TRBD2. This clonotype originated in a man aged 50 or older in good health and CMV-seropositive. The CDR3 region is CASSLVSSGKDEQYF. The CDR3 coding sequence is TGTGCCAGCAGCTTAGTTTCCAGCGGGAAAGACGAGCAGTACTTC.